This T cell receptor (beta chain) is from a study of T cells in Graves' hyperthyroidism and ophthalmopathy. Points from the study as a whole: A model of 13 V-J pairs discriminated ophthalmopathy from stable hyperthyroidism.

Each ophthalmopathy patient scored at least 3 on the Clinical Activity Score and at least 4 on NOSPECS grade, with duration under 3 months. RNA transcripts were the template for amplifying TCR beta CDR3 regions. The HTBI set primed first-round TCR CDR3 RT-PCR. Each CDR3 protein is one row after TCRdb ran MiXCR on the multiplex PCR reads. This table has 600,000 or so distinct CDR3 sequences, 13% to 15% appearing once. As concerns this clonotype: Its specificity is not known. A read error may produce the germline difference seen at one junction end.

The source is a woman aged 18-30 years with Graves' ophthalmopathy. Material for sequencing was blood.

This chain's CDR3 is CASSPNLAGGPTDAQYF. DNA for the CDR3: TGTGCCAGCAGTCCTAATCTAGCGGGAGGACCCACAGATGCGCAGTATTTT. The chain combines TRBV7-3 with TRBJ2-3, with TRBD2 identical over 11 bases. The CDR3 length is 17 residues. CDR1 SGHTA and CDR2 FQGTGA come from the germline V gene.